These T cell receptor beta chains were read from a single sample in a study of T-cell reconstitution after alpha-beta-depleted transplantation in children. In TCRdb, the PCR reads were re-called with MiXCR into one record per CDR3 protein. The sample consists of approximately 130,000 distinct CDR3 sequences, roughly 9% of them appearing once. The starting material was PBMCs, mostly from graft donor cells, obtained 180 days after TCRalphabeta/CD19-depleted stem cell transplant. The receptors here all came from a girl less than two years old who had a stem cell transplant for combined immunodeficiency, so the T cells may come from the graft donor. Each CDR3 is given without its conserved first and last residue. Fields, in order: CDR3 protein, V gene, clone size, J gene. The size of a clone is reported for some rows only, either as once, few or many, or as a class for expanded clones.

ASSFLGHGVAYEQY,TRBV12-3/TRBV12-4,few,TRBJ2-7
SARTGGTNTEAF,TRBV20-1,NA,TRBJ1-1
ATSPPPLAGNTGELF,TRBV15,NA,TRBJ2-2
ASSPGQGSSWEQY,TRBV12-3/TRBV12-4,NA,TRBJ2-7
ASSFFGSIVQETQY,TRBV5-1,NA,TRBJ2-5
SASGTVQEKLF,TRBV20-1,NA,TRBJ1-4
ASSPWSLAANTEAF,TRBV12-3/TRBV12-4,NA,TRBJ1-1
SARGPRLAGFYNEQF,TRBV20-1,few,TRBJ2-1
ASSLIGTGENGYT,TRBV7-8,NA,TRBJ1-2
ASSSDRVSHTQY,TRBV7-8,NA,TRBJ2-3
TSSRTLKRTGRTYEQY,TRBV1,once,TRBJ2-7
ASSPYRGEVGELF,TRBV5-1,few,TRBJ2-2
ASSLGRPNTEAF,TRBV13,NA,TRBJ1-1
ASSLAGRGLANTGELF,TRBV5-1,many,TRBJ2-2
ATSLRRFAYEQY,TRBV15,few,TRBJ2-7
ASSPRWDYEQY,TRBV18,few,TRBJ2-7
AISEGGGGPTTDTQY,TRBV10-3,few,TRBJ2-3
ASSPSPGTRSYEQY,TRBV18,NA,TRBJ2-7
ASSRTSGEYNEQF,TRBV19,few,TRBJ2-1
ASGTQGTYEQY,TRBV10-2,few,TRBJ2-7
ASSFSTSGTEAF,TRBV7-9,NA,TRBJ1-1
SDGLAGGPSTGELF,TRBV29-1,few,TRBJ2-2
SAPDSQETQY,TRBV20-1,once,TRBJ2-5
AISGKGTLNTGELF,TRBV10-3,NA,TRBJ2-2
ASSLGAGAGTGELF,TRBV5-1,NA,TRBJ2-2
ASSPGRPNSGYEQY,TRBV12-3/TRBV12-4,NA,TRBJ2-7
ASSQVTGLEQF,TRBV4-3,few,TRBJ2-1
ASSQNRILNTEAF,TRBV6-1,few,TRBJ1-1
ASSKGTGSFGNQPQH,TRBV7-9,NA,TRBJ1-5
SVEDPQGNEQF,TRBV29-1,few,TRBJ2-1
AISPSRTGTDEQY,TRBV10-3,many,TRBJ2-7
ASSPGTGGTGELF,TRBV7-3,few,TRBJ2-2
ASSWTGGEQY,TRBV12-3/TRBV12-4,NA,TRBJ2-7
ASSARDRVNSPLH,TRBV7-6,NA,TRBJ1-6
ASSPDPQRLFPQY,TRBV18,NA,TRBJ2-4
ASSLSSGHYEQY,TRBV7-2,NA,TRBJ2-7
ASSLGTTLRYEQY,TRBV5-4,few,TRBJ2-7
SARDYGRAVETQY,TRBV20-1,many,TRBJ2-5
SASLAGGGY,TRBV20-1,few,TRBJ2-7
SALGLAGLDEQF,TRBV20-1,few,TRBJ2-1
ASSLWVTSGKAYEQY,TRBV5-1,NA,TRBJ2-7
SARGHGHTDTQY,TRBV20-1,few,TRBJ2-3
AISEEGQVLSGANVLT,TRBV10-3,few,TRBJ2-6
SVRGFPGRGIVYT,TRBV20-1,few,TRBJ1-2
ASSPSGRGGTDTQY,TRBV7-3,few,TRBJ2-3
SAIAPTGELF,TRBV20-1,NA,TRBJ2-2